This T cell receptor (beta chain) emerged from a study of cytotoxic CD8 clonotypes in ibrutinib-treated CLL. The wider study: Among patients, some 25 responded partially and 2 completely; around 15 then stayed remitted and some twelve progressed after median approximately 70 months.

From germline, CDR1 is ENHRY and CDR2 SYGVKD. V dropped 0 bases and J dropped 5; count of bases not matched to a gene: 1. This CDR3 spans 14 amino acids. Sequenced by immunoSEQ multiplex PCR; TCRdb stores in-frame clones only, minus some. The sample shows tens of thousands of clones, roughly 83% of them seen only once. This clonotype was obtained from a human donor with chronic lymphocytic leukemia. The sample consisted of PBMCs, taken after 24 months of ibrutinib treatment. J is TRBJ2-7 and V is TRBV10-3, with 10 bases that match TRBD2. CDR3 DNA sequence: TGTGCCATCAGTGAGTCGCTAGCGGGAGACGAGCAGTACTTC. This codes for CAISESLAGDEQYF.